This record covers a single TCR beta chain. Its antigen is unknown. This table comes from immunoSEQ multiplex PCR, and its TCRdb copy is limited to in-frame clones, with some not included. The sample records fewer than 20,000 clones, 80% to 90% being singletons. The record originates from a study of T cell clones after liver transplantation. Overall study findings and caveats: Rather than being deleted, graft donor-reactive T cells may have moved into the graft.

The CDR3 spans 14 residues. The germline V and J ends were trimmed by 5 bases and 1 base, with 12 bases remaining between them. Germline-derived CDR1 and CDR2 are MDHEN and SYDVKM. The V call is TRBV28, the J call TRBJ2-7; TRBD2 might be the D (6 bases). This sequence was found in a human patient who received a liver transplant. Some T cells may have come from the graft donor. The sample consisted of CD8+ T cells from blood, taken around 45 months after liver transplant. The CDR3 region is CASSTGTLSYEQYF. CDR3 sequence (DNA): TGTGCCAGCAGTACCGGGACTCTTTCCTACGAGCAGTACTTC.